This T cell receptor (beta chain) was obtained from a study of OX40 agonist ivuxolimab in advanced cancers. Study-level background: Among those treated, three patients had partial responses, one with hepatocellular carcinoma and two with cutaneous melanoma. Study results and caveats: In the 0.1-3.0 mg/kg groups, partial responders showed among the lowest expansion.

Data came from immunoSEQ multiplex PCR; TCRdb stores just in-frame clones and leaves some out. The sample lists around 45,000 clones; around 86% were seen once. This clone was detected a few times. Its antigen is currently unknown. CDR3 length: 14 residues. Trimming pared 5 bases from V and 2 bases from J, leaving 13 bases between. Looked up from germline, CDR1 is SGHAT and CDR2 is FQNNGV. This receptor was taken from an adult with an advanced solid tumor such as melanoma, head and neck, liver or kidney cancer. Sequencing was performed on CD4+ or CD8+ T cells sorted from blood, taken in a trial of the OX40 agonist ivuxolimab. The chain employs TRBV11-2 and TRBJ2-7; tentatively, D is TRBD2 (5 bases). CDR3 nucleotides: TGTGCCAGCAGCACCGCTGGCGGGCCCTACGAGCAGTACTTC. Its translation is CASSTAGGPYEQYF.